Shown below are 30 T cell receptor beta chains from a single sample sequenced in a study of control samples from healthy donors and cancer patients. Generated by immunoSEQ multiplex PCR, the TCRdb table keeps only in-frame clones and is missing some. The data hold 120,000 to 150,000 clones, with around nine tenths observed a single time. Material for sequencing was blood. The receptors originated from a young man in good health.

The chain carries TRBV28 and TRBJ2-1; 8 bases are shared with TRBD1. The junction had 7 bases not matched to a gene; V was cut back by 5 bases and J by 4 bases. Germline-derived CDR1 and CDR2 are MDHEN and SYDVKM. The CDR3 loop spans 15 amino acids. The CDR3 nucleotides read TGTGCCAGCAGTCAGCAGGGGGCCGTGTACAATGAGCAGTTCTTC. Its translation is CASSQQGAVYNEQFF.

This clone appeared once. J is TRBJ2-3 and V is TRBV5-1, with no clear D. Germline CDR1 reads SGHRS; CDR2 reads YFSETQ. The CDR3 extends over 13 amino acids. Trimming stripped 0 bases from V and 6 bases from J, with 8 bases between. The CDR3 region has the DNA TGCGCCAGCAGCTTGGCTCCCTCGGATACGCAGTATTTT. Its translation: CASSLAPSDTQYF.

The chain links TRBV7-8 to TRBJ2-2, with 12 bases identical to TRBD1. This CDR3 contains 18 residues. The germline gives CDR1 SGHVS, CDR2 FQNEAQ. V was clipped by 1 base and J by 5 bases; unmatched bases: 8. The CDR3 coding sequence is TGTGCCAGCAGCTTAGTCGGGACAGGGGGCTTGTGGACCGGGGAGCTGTTTTTT. Translating gives CASSLVGTGGLWTGELFF. Drawing the rest from reference TRBV7-8 and TRBJ2-2, the complete variable domain is GAGVSQSPRYKVAKRGQDVALRCDPISGHVSLFWYQQALGQGPEFLTYFQNEAQLDKSGLPSDRFFAERPEGSVSTLKIQRTQQEDSAVYLCASSLVGTGGLWTGELFFGEGSRLTVL.

The V gene is TRBV4-2, the J gene TRBJ2-7; the D is unclear. The CDR3 is 13 amino acids. From germline, CDR1 is LGHNA and CDR2 YNFKEQ. V was shortened by 0 bases and J by 4 bases, with 7 bases between the two germline ends. CDR3 region: CASSQESPYEQYF. For the CDR3, the DNA is TGTGCCAGCAGCCAAGAATCGCCGTACGAGCAGTACTTC.

This chain uses TRBV12-3 or TRBV12-4 with TRBJ2-3; TRBD1 matches at 7 bases. CDR3 length: 12 residues. The J segment lost 7 bases and the V segment lost 5 bases, leaving 3 bases of the junction unmatched. The CDR3 is CASSRDSYTQYF. Written as DNA, the CDR3 is TGTGCCAGCAGTAGGGACAGTTATACGCAGTATTTT.

This chain connects TRBV20-1 to TRBJ2-7; D perhaps matches TRBD2 (5 bases). CDR1 is DFQATT, CDR2 SNEGSKA, per germline (reference sequence). The CDR3 has 14 residues. V lost 3 bases and J 3 bases, leaving 15 bases between the germline ends. The chain's CDR3 is CSASYHSRGYEQYF. The DNA for the CDR3 is TGCAGTGCTAGTTACCACTCACGGGGCTACGAGCAGTACTTC.

This sequence joins TRBV28 and TRBJ1-4, with 7 positions matching TRBD1. The V gene's germline CDR1 is MDHEN and CDR2 SYDVKM. V lost 4 bases and J lost 0; bases outside the gene matches: 14. This CDR3 has 19 residues. CDR3 nucleotides: TGTGCCAGCAGTTACAGACAGGGTGGTTGGCCCGCAACTAATGAAAAACTGTTTTTT. It yields the protein CASSYRQGGWPATNEKLFF.

This clone was counted once. The rearrangement links TRBV5-6 to TRBJ2-1; D remains ambiguous. The germline V gene encodes CDR1 SGHDT and CDR2 YYEEEE. This CDR3 contains 12 residues. Trimming removed 0 bases at V and 3 bases at J, with 1 base between. The DNA of the CDR3 is TGTGCCAGCAGCTTGGACTACAATGAGCAGTTCTTC. The encoded protein is CASSLDYNEQFF.

On this clone: Its ends do not fully match the called genes, so a read error is possible. Within the sample, other DNA sequences also encode this same CDR3. Here the CDR3 reads CASLTSMNTEAFF. The CDR3 DNA is TGTGCTTCTCTTACATCCATGAACACTGAAGCCTTCTTT. The rearrangement joins TRBV18 to TRBJ1-1; D is ambiguous. The germline V gene encodes CDR1 KGHSH and CDR2 LQKENI. This CDR3 region has 13 residues. Using reference TRBV18 and TRBJ1-1 for the parts outside the CDR3, the full variable domain is NAGVMQNPRHLVRRRGQEARLRCSPMKGHSHVYWYRQLPEEGLKFMVYLQKENIIDESGMPKERFSAEFPKEGPSILRIQQVVRGDSAAYFCASLTSMNTEAFFGQGTRLTVV.

This clone was found once. The chain combines TRBV28 with TRBJ1-2; 8 bases agree with TRBD1. CDR1 and CDR2 from the germline V gene are MDHEN and SYDVKM. The trim removed 5 bases at V and 8 bases at J, leaving 16 bases unmatched. This CDR3 spans 16 amino acids. The CDR3 coding sequence is TGTGCCAGCAGTGCAGACAGGGGCCGGATTTCGGGGGGCTACACCTTC. As protein: CASSADRGRISGGYTF.

This clone came up a few times. V and J are TRBV21-1 and TRBJ2-7; the table's TRBD2 call for D was not verified on the DNA. TRBV21-1 is a pseudogene. The CDR3 contains 17 residues. In DNA form, the CDR3 reads TGTGCCAGCAGCAAAGTTGCCTCTAGCGGGAGAACCTACGAGCAGTACTTC. Its protein is CASSKVASSGRTYEQYF.

This sequence joins TRBV13 and TRBJ2-7; tentatively, D is TRBD1 (6 bases). The V end lost 0 bases, the J end lost 2 bases, and 20 bases lay between the germline ends. This CDR3 region has 18 residues. CDR1 PRHDT and CDR2 FYEKMQ come from the germline V gene (reference sequence). DNA for the CDR3: TGTGCCAGCAGCTTAGGCCTGAGGCTTTACGGGGACACCTACGAGCAGTACTTC. This encodes CASSLGLRLYGDTYEQYF.

The CDR3 here is CASSFPRVPYEQYF. The CDR3 DNA reads TGTGCCAGCAGCTTTCCCAGGGTCCCCTACGAGCAGTACTTC. The chain employs TRBV5-6 and TRBJ2-7; D is perhaps TRBD1 (5 bases). CDR1 SGHDT and CDR2 YYEEEE come from the germline V gene. With 2 bases removed from V and 2 bases from J, the gap between germline ends came to 11 bases. The CDR3 length is 14 residues.

The CDR3 here is CASSLGSGAADTQYF. CDR3 DNA sequence: TGTGCCAGCAGCTTAGGCTCAGGGGCGGCAGATACGCAGTATTTT. V and J are TRBV7-2 and TRBJ2-3; tentative D call: TRBD1 (6 bases). Germline V gene data show CDR1 as SGHTA and CDR2 as FQGNSA. This CDR3 comprises 15 residues. V was shortened by 1 base and J by 4 bases, with 12 bases between the two germline ends.

This CDR3 reads CAISESWTGLGQPQHF. The CDR3 DNA reads as TGTGCCATCAGTGAGTCGTGGACAGGGCTTGGGCAGCCCCAGCATTTT. This chain joins TRBV10-3 and TRBJ1-5; 8 bases are shared with TRBD1. The CDR3 is 16 residues long. Germline loops: CDR1 ENHRY, CDR2 SYGVKD. V lost 0 bases, J lost 7 bases, and 8 bases stayed unmatched.

The sample holds one count of this clone. The chain has TRBV21-1 and TRBJ2-3. TRBV21-1 is termed a pseudogene. CDR3 length: 16 amino acids. The CDR3 region is CASSKALAGRTDTQYF. In DNA, the CDR3 is TGTGCCAGCAGCAAAGCGCTCGCAGGACGCACAGATACGCAGTATTTT.

The chain has TRBV6-5 and TRBJ2-2, with a tentative D call TRBD2 (5 bases). CDR1 MNHEY and CDR2 SVGAGI come from the germline V gene. The CDR3 covers 13 residues. V was clipped by 5 bases and J by 6 bases, with 10 bases between them. Written as DNA, the CDR3 is TGTGCCAGCAGTAGCAGTAGCGCCGGGGAGCTGTTTTTT. Amino acids: CASSSSSAGELFF.

The rearrangement uses TRBV7-3 and TRBJ1-3; D is unresolved. The CDR3 extends over 12 amino acids. The ends were cut back, 9 bases at V and 6 bases at J, with 12 bases in the middle. CDR1 and CDR2 (germline): SGHTA, FQGTGA. CDR3 sequence: CARAGRANTIYF. DNA of the CDR3: TGTGCCAGGGCGGGCCGCGCAAACACCATATATTTT.

This clone came up a few times. Other DNA sequences in the sample encode the same CDR3. The chain uses TRBV6-2 or TRBV6-3 and TRBJ2-5; 10 positions agree with TRBD2. This CDR3 is 15 amino acids long. Germline lookup yields CDR1 MNHEY and CDR2 SVGEGT. Losses at the gene ends were 0 bases for V and 4 bases for J; bases not matched to a gene: 2. CDR3 sequence (DNA): TGTGCCAGCAGTTACTCGATAGCGGGAGGAGAGACCCAGTACTTC. The encoded protein is CASSYSIAGGETQYF.

The chain links TRBV21-1 to TRBJ1-2. TRBV21-1 is designated a pseudogene. The CDR3 contains 14 residues. CDR3 nucleotides: TGTGCCAGCAGCAAGGGATCATACAGATATGGCTACACCTTC. This translates into CASSKGSYRYGYTF.

This clone was seen a handful of times. The genes are TRBV6-1 and TRBJ1-5; D is unresolved. Germline loops: CDR1 MNHNS, CDR2 SASEGT. The CDR3 runs 14 residues. V lost 2 bases to trimming and J lost 2 bases, with 7 bases between them. CDR3 sequence reads: CASSELDGNQPQHF. In nucleotides, the CDR3 is TGTGCCAGCAGTGAATTGGATGGCAATCAGCCCCAGCATTTT.

The chain has TRBV9 and TRBJ1-5; D unclear. Germline CDR1 is SGDLS and CDR2 is YYNGEE. The germline V and J ends were trimmed by 0 bases and 0 bases, with 4 bases remaining between them. The CDR3 contains 14 residues. CDR3 sequence: CASSVGGSNQPQHF. Here the CDR3 DNA reads TGTGCCAGCAGCGTAGGAGGTAGCAATCAGCCCCAGCATTTT. The variable domain in full, with the rest retrieved from reference TRBV9 and TRBJ1-5, is DSGVTQTPKHLITATGQRVTLRCSPRSGDLSVYWYQQSLDQGLQFLIQYYNGEERAKGNILERFSAQQFPDLHSELNLSSLELGDSALYFCASSVGGSNQPQHFGDGTRLSIL.

The chain has TRBV23-1 and TRBJ1-1; 8 bases agree with TRBD1. TRBV23-1 is classed as an ORF, of uncertain function. V trimming: 4 bases; J trimming: 0 bases; junction bases outside the gene matches: 13. This CDR3 is built from 18 residues. The CDR3 DNA reads TGCGCCAGCAGTCTAATATCGGACAGGGAGATTATGAACACTGAAGCTTTCTTT. Translated, it gives CASSLISDREIMNTEAFF.

The chain employs TRBV6-4 and TRBJ2-2; possible D gene TRBD2, 5 bases. The CDR3 sequence is 16 residues long. The germline CDR1 and CDR2 sequences are MRHNA and SNTAGT. Deletions cut 0 bases from V and 5 bases from J, with 13 bases between. The CDR3 loop is CASSDSNSGTTGELFF. The CDR3 DNA reads as TGTGCCAGCAGTGACTCGAACAGCGGAACTACCGGGGAGCTGTTTTTT.

This clone was seen a single time. This chain uses TRBV28 with TRBJ2-7; 12 bases agree with TRBD1. V was pared by 8 bases and J by 3 bases, with 17 bases of the junction left unmatched. This CDR3 is built from 18 residues. CDR1 MDHEN and CDR2 SYDVKM come from the germline V gene. The CDR3 DNA reads TGTGCCAGCCGTAACAGGGACAGGGGGCACGCGGGCCGCTACGAGCAGTACTTC. The encoded protein is CASRNRDRGHAGRYEQYF.

The CDR3 coding sequence is TGTGCCAGTAGTCCGGCAGGGGGGATTTTCACTGAAGCTTTCTTT. Its translation: CASSPAGGIFTEAFF. This chain links TRBV19 with TRBJ1-1; 7 nucleotides match TRBD1. Germline values: CDR1 LNHDA, CDR2 SQIVND (reference sequence). The CDR3 runs to 15 residues. V shed 5 bases and J 4 bases; nucleotides not matched to a gene: 10.

The chain combines TRBV6-5 with TRBJ1-1; tentative D call: TRBD1 (5 bases). This CDR3 region has 15 residues. Deletions cut 4 bases from V and 0 bases from J, with 12 bases between. The V gene's germline CDR1 is MNHEY and CDR2 SVGAGI. The CDR3 DNA reads TGTGCCAGCAGTTCCGTGGACACGATGAACACTGAAGCTTTCTTT. As protein: CASSSVDTMNTEAFF.

The CDR3 loop reads CATSGGSVRADTQYF. CDR3 coding DNA: TGTGCCACCAGCGGCGGCAGTGTGAGAGCAGATACGCAGTATTTT. The V call is TRBV24-1, the J call TRBJ2-3; the D is unclear. The germline V gene encodes CDR1 KGHDR and CDR2 SFDVKD. The CDR3 has 15 amino acids. V was cut by 7 bases and J by 4 bases, with 17 bases left in between.

V gene TRBV25-1 combines with J gene TRBJ1-1, with TRBD1 matching over 9 bases. This CDR3 is 15 amino acids long. With V trimmed by 4 bases and J by 5 bases, 8 bases remained unmatched. Germline CDR1 MGHDK, CDR2 SYGVNS. CDR3 nucleotide sequence: TGTGCCAGCAGTGCTCCGGGACAGGGCAAGACTGAAGCTTTCTTT. This encodes CASSAPGQGKTEAFF.

The chain joins TRBV14 to TRBJ2-7; 7 nucleotides align to TRBD2. Germline values: CDR1 SGHDN, CDR2 FVKESK. The CDR3 spans 13 residues. V trimming: 3 bases; J trimming: 7 bases; junction bases outside the gene matches: 6. The CDR3 reads CASSHTGGREQYF. Written as DNA, the CDR3 is TGTGCCAGCAGCCACACGGGCGGGAGAGAGCAGTACTTC.